This T cell receptor (beta chain) emerged from a study of metastatic and nonmetastatic thyroid tumors. Whole-study context: Across peripheral blood and tumor or nodule tissue samples taken from malignant and benign thyroid patients, the repertoires were compared with one another.

In this sample, this clone turned up a few times. Its antigen is not known. Per the authors' pipeline: Construction of a distant-metastasis classifier for papillary thyroid cancer relied on CDR3 differences across clinicopathological groups. Using MiXCR, TCRdb reanalyzed the PCR reads. TCRdb, not the original authors, processed these V and J calls. Here the sample spans 80,000 to 85,000 clones, approximately 12% being singletons. Germline trimming cut 6 bases from V and 5 bases from J; bases unmatched to any gene: 5. CDR3 length: 13 residues. CDR1 is DFQATT, CDR2 SNEGSKA, per germline (reference sequence). Study results and limitations: Compared with benign nodules, malignant thyroid tumors were reported to have significantly higher TCR beta diversity in both blood and tumor.

Every patient was untreated before thyroid surgery. This TCR derives from a female donor with papillary thyroid cancer or a benign thyroid nodule (not recorded which). Some clones in this sample may be carry-over from other donors' samples. The rearrangement joins TRBV20-1 to TRBJ1-4; TRBD1 aligns across 8 bases. What was sequenced was tumor tissue. CDR3 sequence (DNA): TGCAGTGCCGCGGGACAGGAAAATGAAAAACTGTTTTTT. It encodes CSAAGQENEKLFF.